The 21 T cell receptor beta chains below all came from one sample that was sequenced in a study of cytomegalovirus exposure and HLA in healthy donors. The study ran its PCR with 60 Vbeta and 13 Jbeta primers. Measured with immunoSEQ multiplex PCR; TCRdb has only the in-frame clones, and not every one. This table holds roughly 170,000 clones, 84% found once. What was sequenced was PBMCs. The source of these receptors is a man under 40 in good health and CMV-seronegative.

The chain combines TRBV5-6 with TRBJ2-5, with 8 bases identical to TRBD1. The J call may be mistaken, given a closer DNA end match to TRBJ2-7. Germline lookup yields CDR1 SGHDT and CDR2 YYEEEE. The CDR3 totals 13 residues. The CDR3 here is CASTLDRAYEQYF. CDR3 sequence (DNA): TGTGCCAGCACCCTGGACAGGGCTTACGAGCAGTACTTC.

The V call is TRBV9, the J call TRBJ2-1; 10 nucleotides match TRBD2. V lost 6 bases and J lost 7; bases outside the gene matches: 16. CDR3 length: 17 amino acids. CDR1 is SGDLS, CDR2 YYNGEE, per germline. CDR3 nucleotides: TGTGCCAGCACCCCCCCCGTGGCTAGCGGGAGTCGGAATGAGCAGTTCTTC. As protein: CASTPPVASGSRNEQFF.

This clone came up a few times. This chain links TRBV18 with TRBJ2-7; maybe TRBD2 (6 bases). CDR1 KGHSH and CDR2 LQKENI come from the germline V gene. With 0 bases removed from V and 6 bases from J, the gap between germline ends came to 6 bases. The CDR3 length is 12 residues. This CDR3 is CASSPPEGEQYF. The CDR3 DNA sequence: TGTGCCAGCTCACCACCGGAGGGCGAGCAGTACTTC.

The rearrangement links TRBV18 to TRBJ1-1; no clear D gene. This CDR3 contains 13 residues. The V gene lost 6 bases and the J gene lost 1 base, with 9 bases spanning the gap. Germline assignment: CDR1 KGHSH and CDR2 LQKENI. The CDR3 region has the DNA TGTGCCAGCTCTCTAGACCAGAACACTGAAGCTTTCTTT. Protein sequence: CASSLDQNTEAFF.

The rearrangement joins TRBV5-1 to TRBJ2-1; D remains ambiguous. Between the trimmed V and J ends, which lost 2 bases and 0 bases, there was a span of 3 bases. The CDR3 totals 13 residues. Germline CDR1 is SGHRS and CDR2 is YFSETQ. CDR3 coding DNA: TGCGCCAGCAGCTTTAACTCCTACAATGAGCAGTTCTTC. Encoded protein: CASSFNSYNEQFF.

The V gene is TRBV29-1, the J gene TRBJ1-2; D might be TRBD1 (6 bases). Germline-derived CDR1 and CDR2 are SQVTM and ANQGSEA. Trimming pared 5 bases from V and 2 bases from J, leaving 18 bases between. CDR3 length: 15 amino acids. As DNA, the CDR3 is TGCAGCGTTTGGGGGCAGTCACGGAACAACTATGGCTACACCTTC. Translation: CSVWGQSRNNYGYTF.

Only a few counts were recorded for this clone. The chain has TRBV15 and TRBJ2-1, with 7 positions matching TRBD1. Germline trimming cut 1 base from V and 6 bases from J; bases unmatched to any gene: 3. Per the germline V gene, CDR1 is LNHNV and CDR2 is YYDKDF (reference sequence). The CDR3 totals 14 residues. CDR3 sequence (DNA): TGTGCCACCAGCAGAGTGAAGGGGGCCAATGAGCAGTTCTTC. The encoded protein is CATSRVKGANEQFF.

This clone was counted a few times. This chain joins TRBV5-1 and TRBJ2-7; D perhaps matches TRBD1 (5 bases). V lost 0 bases to trimming and J lost 4 bases, with 8 bases between them. Per the germline V gene, CDR1 is SGHRS and CDR2 is YFSETQ. The CDR3 runs 13 residues. The CDR3 DNA reads as TGCGCCAGCAGCTTGGCCACAGGTTACGAGCAGTACTTC. Its protein product is CASSLATGYEQYF.

The rearrangement joins TRBV19 to TRBJ2-3; TRBD2 matches at 11 bases. V lost 2 bases to trimming and J lost 6 bases; unmatched junction nucleotides: 4. The V gene's germline CDR1 is LNHDA and CDR2 SQIVND (reference sequence). There are 15 residues in the CDR3. As DNA, the CDR3 is TGTGCCAGTAGTATAACTAGCGGGGGCAGGGATACGCAGTATTTT. As protein: CASSITSGGRDTQYF.

The DNA for the CDR3 is TGTGCCTGGAGTCTCCAGGGTGGCAATCAGCCCCAGCATTTT. Translation gives CAWSLQGGNQPQHF. The chain uses TRBV30 and TRBJ1-5, with a possible D match to TRBD1 (5 bases). CDR1 is GTSNPN and CDR2 is SVGIG in the germline V gene (reference sequence). This CDR3 comprises 14 residues. V was shortened by 2 bases and J by 2 bases, with 10 bases between the two germline ends.

This clone was found once. Sequence at one end of the junction differs from germline and may be a read error. The chain couples TRBV7-9 to TRBJ1-2, with D possibly matching TRBD1 (6 bases). The CDR3 is 14 residues long. Germline V lookup: CDR1 SEHNR, CDR2 FQNEAQ (reference sequence). The CDR3 is CSSSLDGGFYGYTF. CDR3 DNA sequence: TGTTCCAGCAGCTTAGATGGGGGCTTCTATGGCTACACCTTC.

This clone was counted a few times. The chain carries TRBV28 and TRBJ2-7; TRBD2 might be the D (5 bases). The CDR3 spans 11 residues. Germline values: CDR1 MDHEN, CDR2 SYDVKM. Trimming left V 5 bases short and J 5 bases short, with 7 bases between. The CDR3 spells CASSLADEQYF. CDR3 DNA: TGTGCCAGCAGTCTAGCCGACGAGCAGTACTTC.

V gene TRBV28 combines with J gene TRBJ2-2, with 9 nucleotides matching TRBD1. The germline CDR1 and CDR2 sequences are MDHEN and SYDVKM. After removal of 3 bases from V and 1 base from J, the junction contained 3 bases not matched to a gene. The CDR3 sequence is 16 residues long. The CDR3 DNA is TGTGCCAGCAGTTTTGGGGACAGGGAGAACACCGGGGAGCTGTTTTTT. Its protein is CASSFGDRENTGELFF.

The V and J genes are TRBV6-5 and TRBJ1-6; 8 bases are shared with TRBD1. The CDR3 is made up of 15 amino acids. The junction had 4 bases not matched to a gene; V was cut back by 5 bases and J by 4 bases. The germline gives CDR1 MNHEY, CDR2 SVGAGI. In DNA, the CDR3 is TGTGCCAGCAGTAGCGACAGGGGATATAATTCACCCCTCCACTTT. Its translation is CASSSDRGYNSPLHF.

This clone was observed a handful of times. This chain uses TRBV27 with TRBJ1-1; no clear D gene. CDR3 length: 14 residues. Trimming left V 3 bases short and J 0 bases short, with 8 bases between. Germline CDR1 is MNHEY and CDR2 is SMNVEV (reference sequence). The CDR3 loop reads CASSLVALNTEAFF. CDR3 sequence (DNA): TGTGCCAGCAGTTTGGTAGCGTTGAACACTGAAGCTTTCTTT.

This clone appeared a few times. CDR3 in amino acids: CASKLGGLTNTGELFF. In nucleotides, the CDR3 is TGTGCCAGCAAACTGGGAGGGCTAACGAACACCGGGGAGCTGTTTTTT. This chain links TRBV5-6 with TRBJ2-2; 7 nucleotides agree with TRBD2. The V segment lost 6 bases and the J segment 0 bases; nucleotides outside the gene matches: 8. The CDR3 extends over 16 amino acids. The germline V gene has CDR1 SGHDT and CDR2 YYEEEE.

In this sample, this clone turned up once. The DNA of the CDR3 is TGTGCCAGCAGCCCGCGGGACAGCCGGGTCTATGGCTACACCTTC. It translates to CASSPRDSRVYGYTF. V gene TRBV5-5 combines with J gene TRBJ1-2, with 7 bases identical to TRBD1. The V gene end was trimmed by 4 bases and the J gene end by 4 bases; junction bases not matched to a gene: 10. Germline assignment: CDR1 SGHKS and CDR2 YYEKEE (reference sequence). This CDR3 is 15 amino acids long. The entire variable domain, with the rest obtained from reference TRBV5-5 and TRBJ1-2, is as follows: DAGVTQSPTHLIKTRGQQVTLRCSPISGHKSVSWYQQVLGQGPQFIFQYYEKEERGRGNFPDRFSARQFPNYSSELNVNALLLGDSALYLCASSPRDSRVYGYTFGSGTRLTVV.

V usage is TRBV28 and J usage is TRBJ2-3; 11 positions match TRBD2. Germline values: CDR1 MDHEN, CDR2 SYDVKM. CDR3 size: 15 residues. The J segment lost 3 bases and the V segment lost 5 bases, leaving 4 bases of the junction unmatched. The CDR3 is CASSQTSGRTDTQYF. CDR3 nucleotides: TGTGCCAGCAGTCAAACTAGCGGGAGAACAGATACGCAGTATTTT.

The chain joins TRBV6-6 to TRBJ2-1; TRBD2 might be the D (6 bases). The CDR3 is 15 amino acids. Deletions cut 7 bases from V and 4 bases from J, with 17 bases between. Germline V gene sequence: CDR1 MNHNY, CDR2 SVGAGI (reference sequence). CDR3 in amino acids: CASTSLLGGYNEQFF. Here the CDR3 DNA reads TGTGCCAGCACCAGCCTTTTGGGAGGATACAATGAGCAGTTCTTC.

The genes are TRBV7-2 and TRBJ2-7; D may be TRBD1 (5 bases). Per germline, CDR1 SGHTA and CDR2 FQGNSA. Trimming removed 5 bases from V and 2 bases from J, with 19 bases in between. CDR3 length: 16 amino acids. The CDR3 sequence: CASSPQGTTPPYEQYF. In DNA form, the CDR3 reads TGTGCCAGCAGCCCGCAGGGCACAACTCCTCCCTACGAGCAGTACTTC.

This chain connects TRBV5-1 to TRBJ2-1, with 8 bases fitting TRBD2. CDR1 is SGHRS and CDR2 is YFSETQ in the germline V gene. After removal of 4 bases from V and 9 bases from J, the junction contained 12 bases not matched to a gene. CDR3 size: 15 residues. CDR3 in DNA: TGCGCCAGCAGCGTTGCAGCGGGGGTCGGCGGTGAGCAGTTCTTC. This gives the protein CASSVAAGVGGEQFF.